This T cell receptor beta chain originates from a study of human T cells and chemical hapten exposure (dated by TCRdb to the early 2020s). Background for the entire study: For sensitization, 2% DPC in acetone was applied to a 2 cm by 2 cm area of upper inner arm skin. Throughout the approximately 24-week study period, patients were also given weekly therapeutic DPC doses on the scalp. Patch testing was done on the upper back using Finn chambers containing 0.01% DPC, and results were scored after 6 days according to International Contact Dermatitis Research Group standards. Most of the patients in the cohort were female, and the cohort covered alopecia areata with under or over 50% scalp involvement, alopecia totalis and alopecia universalis. Libraries were pooled for sequencing, and variation in per-sample TCR yields was attributed mainly to small differences in library volumes within the pool. The study tracked peripheral blood TCR repertoire changes in vivo during primary and secondary sensitization to the hapten diphenylcyclopropenone (DPC) in alopecia patients. Patient blood was sampled pre-sensitization (week 0) and at 2, 6 and about 24 weeks after DPC sensitization. Roughly 30 alopecia patients gave blood for TCR sequencing at one to four time points (pre-sensitization, 2, 6 and 24 weeks). Both TCR alpha and TCR beta chains were sequenced from each blood RNA sample.

To prepare the library, RACE was applied. The listed sequencing device is NextSeq 500. Library preparation attached unique molecular identifiers to individual cDNA molecules for quantitative, reproducible TCR counting. Per the authors' processing: Samples had a median of roughly 91,000 TCRs, with a range from roughly 20,000 to 700,000. V, J and CDR3 annotation of the TCR reads was performed with the Decombinator software suite. For the PS versus PT1 abundance plots, all samples were subsampled to the same number of TCRs (28,000). TCRs were defined as expanded if absent before sensitization and observed at least eight times at the 2-week time point. Using fastp trimming at Q25 and MiXCR clonotype assembly, TCRdb reanalyzed the public sequencing data and kept in-frame beta chains. Identical CDR3 protein sequences are pooled into one entry, listed with their most common genes and DNA. The V and J calls and clone size come from TCRdb's table, not from the authors' own analysis. For this sample the table gives under 50,000 distinct CDR3 sequences, of which more than 8% were detected only once. The ten largest account for 20% to 30% of the sample.

The time point label corresponds to: patch test 3, about 24 weeks after DPC sensitization. What this sample's treatment or condition label stands for: therapeutic diphenylcyclopropenone sensitization with weekly scalp DPC. Total RNA was isolated from unfractionated whole blood collected in Tempus Blood RNA tubes. At every patch-test visit, the blood draw took place before the patch test was put on. Patients were eligible if aged 18 to 70, diagnosed with alopecia and judged suitable for DPC therapy, and pregnant patients were excluded. Comment on this clonotype: This receptor's antigen is unknown. No base quality values were provided; no much bigger clone lies one nucleotide off.

CDR1 and CDR2, per the germline V gene, are MNHEY and SVGAGI. Trimming removed 5 bases from V and 0 bases from J; the gene matches leave 9 bases unexplained. Including the terminal cysteine and phenylalanine, the CDR3 comprises 17 residues. The kept DNA is CDR3 alone, 51 bases in frame from the first base. The paper as a whole reports these results and caveats: Expanded TCRs formed significantly more large CDR3 similarity clusters than pre-sensitization or healthy control sets, consistent with antigen-driven responses. DPC sensitization did not change the number of TCRs with a frequency above 1 in 1000, and there was no evidence of changes in global repertoire structure. Patch test score correlated positively with the number of PT1 expanded TCRs, reaching significance at thresholds 8, 16 and 32 but not at 4. After repeated subsampling, the strength of the expansion versus patch-test correlation and the threshold at which it became significant changed. Because every patient had alopecia, a presumed autoimmune disease, the patients' immune response might differ from that of healthy individuals.

This sequence uses TRBV6-5 and TRBJ2-1; 8 nucleotides in the junction match TRBD2. The sequencing here drew on whole blood, taken in connection with sensitization to the hapten diphenylcyclopropenone (DPC). The origin of this receptor is a man aged 45-65 years with alopecia areata. Some clones in this sample may be carry-over from other donors' samples. The DNA sequence is given as TGTGCCAGCAGTAACTTCCACAGCGGGAGCTCCTACAATGAGCAGTTCTTC. It translates as CASSNFHSGSSYNEQFF.